A selection of T cell receptor beta chains follows, all from one sample in a study of T-cell memory formation after mild COVID-19. TCRdb itself ran the 5' RACE reads through MiXCR, one entry per CDR3 protein. The table has 550,000 to 700,000 distinct CDR3 sequences, roughly 17% seen once; the top ten hold 8.1%. Sequenced: PBMCs or a T cell subset sorted from them (not recorded which). These receptors came from an adult woman who had mild COVID-19 (a few samples of this study predate the infection). Cell type and time point are not known. Each CDR3 is given with its conserved first and last residue. D genes are given only for firm matches. Some rows mark clone size as missing; the rest say once, few, many or name a class of expanded clone.

TRBD1	-	TRBV7-2	TRBJ1-1	CASNPTGLMNTEAFF	TGTGCCAGCAACCCGACAGGGCTGATGAACACTGAAGCTTTCTTT
-	-	TRBV19	TRBJ1-1	CASSVDGTSGTEAFF	TGTGCCAGTAGTGTGGACGGGACTTCGGGCACTGAAGCTTTCTTT
-	few	TRBV24-1	TRBJ2-1	CATSSSLVGYNEQFF	TGTGCCACCAGTTCCAGCCTGGTTGGGTACAATGAGCAGTTCTTC
-	-	TRBV2	TRBJ2-3	CASSGGLGGTDTQYF	TGTGCCAGCAGTGGGGGGCTAGGTGGCACAGATACGCAGTATTTT
-	few	TRBV12-3/TRBV12-4	TRBJ1-2	CASSSTNYGYTF	TGTGCCAGCAGTTCCACTAACTATGGCTACACCTTC
-	-	TRBV7-8	TRBJ2-2	CASSLVAGVGELFF	TGTGCCAGCAGCTTAGTCGCAGGGGTCGGGGAGCTGTTTTTT
-	once	TRBV12-3/TRBV12-4	TRBJ2-7	CASMWGQEPYEQYF	TGTGCCAGCATGTGGGGCCAGGAGCCCTACGAGCAGTACTTC
-	-	TRBV27	TRBJ1-2	CASSLAPSGYGYTF	TGTGCCAGCAGTTTAGCCCCCTCGGGGTATGGCTACACCTTC
-	few	TRBV7-9	TRBJ2-1	CASQTDYNEQFF	TGTGCCTCCCAGACGGATTACAATGAGCAGTTCTTC
TRBD1	-	TRBV4-3	TRBJ2-1	CASSQGQGEAYEQFF	TGCGCCAGCAGCCAAGGACAGGGGGAAGCCTATGAGCAGTTCTTC
TRBD1	-	TRBV6-5	TRBJ1-5	CASRQGAGKNQPQHF	TGTGCCAGCAGGCAGGGGGCTGGGAAGAATCAGCCCCAGCATTTT
-	few	TRBV6-5	TRBJ2-5	CASSLSERETQYF	TGTGCCAGCAGCCTATCGGAGAGGGAGACCCAGTACTTC
TRBD2	few	TRBV7-6	TRBJ2-1	CASSSADSSGGDNEQFF	TGTGCCAGCAGCTCCGCAGATAGTAGCGGGGGTGACAATGAGCAGTTCTTC
-	many	TRBV7-9	TRBJ2-1	CASSPPAGEQFF	TGTGCCAGCAGCCCCCCTGCGGGAGAGCAGTTCTTC
TRBD2	-	TRBV7-9	TRBJ2-3	CASSSTLASFTDTQYF	TGTGCCAGCAGCTCCACACTAGCGAGTTTCACAGATACGCAGTATTTT
TRBD1	-	TRBV4-1	TRBJ2-1	CASSRPGTGSHNEQFF	TGCGCCAGCAGCCGCCCAGGGACAGGGAGCCACAATGAGCAGTTCTTC
TRBD1	few	TRBV20-1	TRBJ1-1	CSARIVGGGTEAFF	TGCAGTGCTAGAATTGTAGGGGGCGGCACTGAAGCTTTCTTT
TRBD1	few	TRBV20-1	TRBJ1-3	CSARGGTGSSGNTIYF	TGCAGTGCTAGGGGAGGGACAGGGTCTTCAGGAAACACCATATATTTT
TRBD1	many	TRBV18	TRBJ2-1	CASSPGTGAINEQFF	TGTGCCAGCTCACCCGGGACAGGGGCTATCAATGAGCAGTTCTTC
-	many	TRBV7-2	TRBJ2-5	CASSLGPSGTQYF	TGTGCCAGCAGCTTAGGACCCTCGGGGACCCAGTACTTC
-	-	TRBV20-1	TRBJ1-2	CSASDSGGNYGYTF	TGCAGTGCTTCGGACTCGGGGGGGAACTATGGCTACACCTTC
TRBD2	many	TRBV7-9	TRBJ2-7	CASSSNGASGIRYEQYF	TGTGCCAGCAGCTCAAACGGGGCTAGCGGGATACGGTACGAGCAGTACTTC
TRBD2	-	TRBV5-1	TRBJ2-6	CASSPGGGANVLTF	TGCGCCAGCAGCCCGGGAGGAGGGGCCAACGTCCTGACTTTC
-	-	TRBV29-1	TRBJ1-1	CSVKYGIEAFF	TGCAGCGTTAAGTACGGAATTGAAGCTTTCTTT
-	-	TRBV20-1	TRBJ2-7	CSARGAGVALHPYEQYF	TGCAGTGCTAGGGGTGCAGGGGTTGCCTTGCATCCCTACGAGCAGTACTTC
TRBD1	few	TRBV12-3/TRBV12-4	TRBJ1-2	CASKRGTGLSLYGYTF	TGTGCCAGCAAGCGGGGGACAGGGCTTTCCTTGTATGGCTACACCTTC
-	-	TRBV4-2	TRBJ2-1	CASSQITEGGTPNEQFF	TGTGCCAGCAGCCAAATCACTGAGGGGGGCACCCCCAATGAGCAGTTCTTC
-	-	TRBV12-3/TRBV12-4	TRBJ2-2	CASSLRSTGHGELFF	TGTGCCAGCAGTTTGAGGAGTACAGGTCACGGGGAGCTGTTTTTT
-	many	TRBV6-6	TRBJ2-7	CASSRIRDGSYEQYF	TGTGCCAGCAGTAGGATCCGGGACGGATCCTACGAGCAGTACTTC
-	-	TRBV7-9	TRBJ2-3	CASSSGVTSTDTQYF	TGTGCCAGCAGCTCCGGGGTAACTAGCACAGATACGCAGTATTTT
-	few	TRBV6-2/TRBV6-3	TRBJ2-7	CASSYRAAAYEQYF	TGTGCCAGCAGTTACCGGGCAGCGGCCTACGAGCAGTACTTC
TRBD2	few	TRBV27	TRBJ2-1	CASTPGLAGRDEQFF	TGTGCCAGCACCCCCGGACTAGCGGGACGGGATGAGCAGTTCTTC
-	-	TRBV7-9	TRBJ1-1	CASSLVGADNTEAFF	TGTGCCAGCAGCTTAGTAGGGGCGGACAACACTGAAGCTTTCTTT
TRBD1	-	TRBV5-5	TRBJ1-5	CASSLEGGFSNQPQHF	TGTGCCAGCAGCTTGGAAGGGGGCTTCAGCAATCAGCCCCAGCATTTT
-	few	TRBV12-3/TRBV12-4	TRBJ1-2	CASSLGGGNGYTF	TGTGCCAGCAGTTTAGGAGGGGGAAATGGCTACACCTTC
TRBD1	-	TRBV4-3	TRBJ1-1	CASSRGQGTGEAFF	TGCGCCAGCAGCCGAGGACAGGGGACCGGTGAAGCTTTCTTT
TRBD1	-	TRBV14	TRBJ2-1	CASSQHLGQGTNEQFF	TGTGCCAGCAGCCAACACCTGGGACAGGGTACCAATGAGCAGTTCTTC
-	once	TRBV28	TRBJ2-3	CASTEDPYRRDTQYF	TGTGCCAGCACGGAGGACCCTTACAGGCGTGATACGCAGTATTTT
TRBD1	few	TRBV15	TRBJ1-6	CATSMGQGRFNSPLHF	TGTGCCACCAGCATGGGACAGGGGAGGTTTAATTCACCCCTCCACTTT
TRBD2	-	TRBV7-2	TRBJ2-7	CASSFSSPIFASGTHEQYF	TGTGCCAGCAGCTTCTCCTCCCCGATTTTCGCTAGCGGGACCCACGAGCAGTACTTC
TRBD2	-	TRBV10-3	TRBJ2-3	CATGEPTGTRGDTQYF	TGTGCCACAGGGGAACCGACCGGGACTAGAGGCGATACGCAGTATTTT
-	-	TRBV20-1	TRBJ1-5	CSARAGPGEPQHF	TGCAGTGCTAGAGCAGGGCCTGGAGAGCCCCAGCATTTT
-	-	TRBV12-3/TRBV12-4	TRBJ1-2	CASSRTGSSGYTF	TGTGCCAGCAGTCGAACAGGGTCTAGTGGCTACACCTTC
-	many	TRBV20-1	TRBJ2-7	CSARQGPYEQYF	TGCAGTGCTAGACAGGGGCCCTACGAGCAGTACTTC
TRBD2	few	TRBV7-8	TRBJ2-2	CASSLRRGDTGELFF	TGTGCCAGCAGCTTGAGACGGGGGGACACCGGGGAGCTGTTTTTT